The rows below give T cell receptor beta chains drawn from one sample of a study of beta chain features in type 1 diabetes. Using immunoSEQ multiplex PCR, the repertoire was profiled, and TCRdb retains in-frame clones only, with some absent. The data show about 650,000 clones, 12% seen once. The sequenced sample was naive CD4+ T cells from blood. The source is a man aged 25-40 years with type 1 diabetes. CDR3s include the opening cysteine and the closing phenylalanine or tryptophan.

V gene	J gene	CDR3 protein
TRBV5-6	TRBJ1-2	CASSLIANYGYTF
TRBV29-1	TRBJ1-2	CSVEELVTGYYGYTF
TRBV5-6	TRBJ2-7	CASSLGRRTSPPYEQYF
TRBV28	TRBJ2-7	CASTLSSYEQYF
TRBV9	TRBJ2-1	CASSVVKAGPNEQFF
TRBV13	TRBJ2-5	CASTVSGGASGTQYF
TRBV6-6	TRBJ1-1	CASNGETTNPNTEAFF
TRBV7-2	TRBJ1-5	CASSYGGYSNQPQHF
TRBV6-5	TRBJ2-5	CASSFHETQYF
TRBV28	TRBJ2-3	CASNGGHADTQYF